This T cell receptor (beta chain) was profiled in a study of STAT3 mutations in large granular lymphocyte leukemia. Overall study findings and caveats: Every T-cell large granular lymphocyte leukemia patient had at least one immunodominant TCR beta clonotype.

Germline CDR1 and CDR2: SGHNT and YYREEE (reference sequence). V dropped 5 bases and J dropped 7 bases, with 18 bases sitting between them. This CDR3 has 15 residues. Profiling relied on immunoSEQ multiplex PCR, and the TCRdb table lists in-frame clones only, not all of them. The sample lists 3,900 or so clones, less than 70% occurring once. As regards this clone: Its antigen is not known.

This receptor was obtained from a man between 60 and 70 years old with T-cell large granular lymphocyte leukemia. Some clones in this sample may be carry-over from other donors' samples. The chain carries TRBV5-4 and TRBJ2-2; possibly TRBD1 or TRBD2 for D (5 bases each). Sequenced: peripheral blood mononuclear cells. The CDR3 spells CASSSTGASGGELFF. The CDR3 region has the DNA TGTGCCAGCAGTTCGACCGGGGCTTCGGGCGGGGAGCTGTTTTTT.